The entry below describes one T cell receptor (beta chain). The sample originates from a study of technical replicates of blood from a few donors. Profiled with immunoSEQ multiplex PCR; TCRdb holds only in-frame clones, not every one. The sample carries approximately 97,000 clones, around 96% recorded once. This CDR3 comprises 12 residues. The V gene's germline CDR1 is MNHNY and CDR2 SVGAGI (reference sequence). With 4 bases removed from V and 13 bases from J, the gap between germline ends came to 14 bases. The clonotype comes from a human donor in good health. The chain employs TRBV6-6 and TRBJ2-1; D is possibly TRBD2 (5 bases). Sequenced material: T cells isolated from PBMCs. The CDR3 region is CASSWGEPSQFF. The CDR3 nucleotides are TGTGCCAGCAGTTGGGGAGAACCTTCCCAGTTCTTC.